This T cell receptor beta chain came from a study of neurological immune-mediated disorders. Overall study results and limits: There were no CDR3 amino acid sequences shared by expanded clones across subjects, a result suggesting private repertoires in all groups.

TCRdb reprocessed the 5' RACE reads via MiXCR and lists one record per CDR3 protein. The sample consists of some 38,000 distinct CDR3 sequences, under 4% of them appearing once. Time point of the sample: longitudinal time-point 1 (baseline). This clonotype was detected many times. Its matching antigen is unknown. The CDR3 is made up of 15 amino acids. In germline, CDR1 is SGHRS, CDR2 YFSETQ. The J segment lost 1 base and the V segment lost 4 bases, leaving 5 bases of the junction unmatched. The source of this sequence is a woman aged 60-75 years with multiple sclerosis. Sequenced material: PBMCs. The chain is built from TRBV5-1 and TRBJ1-1, with 9 bases aligning to TRBD1. The CDR3 region has the DNA TGCGCCAGCAGCACTGGACAGGGGCGGAACACTGAAGCTTTCTTT. Residues: CASSTGQGRNTEAFF.